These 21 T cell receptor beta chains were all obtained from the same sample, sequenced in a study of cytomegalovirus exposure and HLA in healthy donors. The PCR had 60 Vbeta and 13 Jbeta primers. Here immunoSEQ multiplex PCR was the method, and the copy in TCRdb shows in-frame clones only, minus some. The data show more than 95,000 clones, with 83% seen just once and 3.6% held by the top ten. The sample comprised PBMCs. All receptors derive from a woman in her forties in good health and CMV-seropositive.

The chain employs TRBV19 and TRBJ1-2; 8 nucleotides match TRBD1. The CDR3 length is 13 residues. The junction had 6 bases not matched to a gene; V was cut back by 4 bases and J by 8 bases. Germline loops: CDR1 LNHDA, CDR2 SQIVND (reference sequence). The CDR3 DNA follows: TGTGCCAGTAGTACCGGGACAGGCCGGGGCTACACCTTC. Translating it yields CASSTGTGRGYTF.

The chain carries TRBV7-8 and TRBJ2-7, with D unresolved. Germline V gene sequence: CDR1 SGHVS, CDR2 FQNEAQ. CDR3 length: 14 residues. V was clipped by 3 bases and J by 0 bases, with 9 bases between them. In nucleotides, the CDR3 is TGTGCCAGCAGCTTCCATAGAGACTCCTACGAGCAGTACTTC. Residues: CASSFHRDSYEQYF. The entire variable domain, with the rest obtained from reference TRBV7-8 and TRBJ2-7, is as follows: GAGVSQSPRYKVAKRGQDVALRCDPISGHVSLFWYQQALGQGPEFLTYFQNEAQLDKSGLPSDRFFAERPEGSVSTLKIQRTQQEDSAVYLCASSFHRDSYEQYFGPGTRLTVT.

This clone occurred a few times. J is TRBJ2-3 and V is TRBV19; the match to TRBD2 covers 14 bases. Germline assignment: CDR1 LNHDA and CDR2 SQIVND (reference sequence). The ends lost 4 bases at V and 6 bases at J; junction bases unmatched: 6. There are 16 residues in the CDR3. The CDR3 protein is CASSKRTSGRSDTQYF. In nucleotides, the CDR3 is TGTGCCAGTAGTAAACGGACTAGCGGGAGGTCTGATACGCAGTATTTT.

For the CDR3, the DNA is TGTGCCAGCAGCTTAAAGACAGTGAACACCGGGGAGCTGTTTTTT. This gives the protein CASSLKTVNTGELFF. The rearrangement uses TRBV7-9 and TRBJ2-2; a weak D match, TRBD1 (5 bases). Germline assignment: CDR1 SEHNR and CDR2 FQNEAQ (reference sequence). The CDR3 covers 15 residues. Between the trimmed V and J ends, which lost 2 bases and 1 base, there was a span of 8 bases.

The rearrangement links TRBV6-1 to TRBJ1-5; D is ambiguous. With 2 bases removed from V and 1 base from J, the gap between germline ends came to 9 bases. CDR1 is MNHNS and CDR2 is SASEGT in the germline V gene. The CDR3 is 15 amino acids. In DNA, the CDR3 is TGTGCCAGCAGTGAATGGGCAGGAAGCAATCAGCCCCAGCATTTT. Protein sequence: CASSEWAGSNQPQHF.

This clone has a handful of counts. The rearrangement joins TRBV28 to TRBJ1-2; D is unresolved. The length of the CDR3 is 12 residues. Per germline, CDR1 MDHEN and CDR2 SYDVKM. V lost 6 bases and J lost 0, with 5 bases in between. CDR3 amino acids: CASRRANYGYTF. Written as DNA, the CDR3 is TGTGCCAGCAGAAGAGCTAACTATGGCTACACCTTC.

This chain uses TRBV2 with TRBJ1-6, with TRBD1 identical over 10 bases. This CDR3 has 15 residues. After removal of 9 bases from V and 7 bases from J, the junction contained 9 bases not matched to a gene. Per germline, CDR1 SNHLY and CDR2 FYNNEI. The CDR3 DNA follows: TGTGCCAGTAAGGGACAGGGGACGTGGAATTCACCCCTCCACTTT. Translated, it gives CASKGQGTWNSPLHF. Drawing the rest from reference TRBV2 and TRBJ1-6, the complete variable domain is EPEVTQTPSHQVTQMGQEVILRCVPISNHLYFYWYRQILGQKVEFLVSFYNNEISEKSEIFDDQFSVERPDGSNFTLKIRSTKLEDSAMYFCASKGQGTWNSPLHFGNGTRLTVT.

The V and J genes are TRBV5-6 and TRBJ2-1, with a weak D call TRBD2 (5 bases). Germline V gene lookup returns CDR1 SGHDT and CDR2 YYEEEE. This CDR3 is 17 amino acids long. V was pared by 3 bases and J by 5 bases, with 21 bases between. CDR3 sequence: CASSSRYGRRQHNEQFF. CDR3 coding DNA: TGTGCCAGCAGCTCCCGGTATGGGCGGAGGCAACACAATGAGCAGTTCTTC.

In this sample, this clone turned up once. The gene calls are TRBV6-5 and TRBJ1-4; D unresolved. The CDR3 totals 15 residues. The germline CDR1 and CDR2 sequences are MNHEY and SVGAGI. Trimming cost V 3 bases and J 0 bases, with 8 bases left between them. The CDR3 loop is CASSYQFATNEKLFF. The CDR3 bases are TGTGCCAGCAGTTATCAGTTTGCAACTAATGAAAAACTGTTTTTT.

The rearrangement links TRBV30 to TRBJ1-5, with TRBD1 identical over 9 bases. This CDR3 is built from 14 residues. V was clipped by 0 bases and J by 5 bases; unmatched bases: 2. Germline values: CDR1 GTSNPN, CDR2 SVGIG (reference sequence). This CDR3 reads CAWSVGQGYQPQHF. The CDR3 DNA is TGTGCCTGGAGTGTGGGACAGGGTTATCAGCCCCAGCATTTT.

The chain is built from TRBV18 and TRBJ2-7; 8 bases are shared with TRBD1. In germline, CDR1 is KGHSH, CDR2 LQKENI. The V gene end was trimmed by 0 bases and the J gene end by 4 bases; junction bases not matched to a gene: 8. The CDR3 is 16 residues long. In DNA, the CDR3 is TGTGCCAGCTCACCACCTCAGGGGGCTTGGTTGTACGAGCAGTACTTC. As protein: CASSPPQGAWLYEQYF.

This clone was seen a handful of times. CDR3 protein: CASSLVSGYEQYF. The CDR3 bases are TGTGCCAGCAGCTTAGTATCGGGTTACGAGCAGTACTTC. The V and J genes are TRBV7-2 and TRBJ2-7; D remains ambiguous. V was shortened by 1 base and J by 4 bases, with 8 bases between the two germline ends. Per the germline V gene, CDR1 is SGHTA and CDR2 is FQGNSA. This CDR3 region has 13 residues.

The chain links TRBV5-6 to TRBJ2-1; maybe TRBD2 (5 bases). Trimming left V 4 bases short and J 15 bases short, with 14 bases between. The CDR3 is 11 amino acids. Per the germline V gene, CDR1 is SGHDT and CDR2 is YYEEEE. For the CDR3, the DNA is TGTGCCAGCAGCGGGTCGGGAATTCGGTTCTTC. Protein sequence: CASSGSGIRFF.

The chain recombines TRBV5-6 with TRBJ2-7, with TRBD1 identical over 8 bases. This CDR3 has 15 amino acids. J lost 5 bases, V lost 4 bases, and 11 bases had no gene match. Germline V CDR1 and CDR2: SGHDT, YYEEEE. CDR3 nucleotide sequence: TGTGCCAGCAGCGGTCCACGACAGGGGTTTGACGAGCAGTACTTC. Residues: CASSGPRQGFDEQYF.

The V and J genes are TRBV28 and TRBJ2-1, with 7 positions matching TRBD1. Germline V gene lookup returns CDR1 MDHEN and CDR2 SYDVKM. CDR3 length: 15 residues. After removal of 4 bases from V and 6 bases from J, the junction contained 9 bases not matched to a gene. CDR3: CASSYRDSIVNEQFF. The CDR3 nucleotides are TGTGCCAGCAGTTACCGGGACAGTATCGTCAATGAGCAGTTCTTC.

CDR3 loop: CASSRTWTDGNTIYF. Written as DNA, the CDR3 is TGTGCCAGCAGCAGAACTTGGACAGACGGAAACACCATATATTTT. The rearrangement joins TRBV21-1 to TRBJ1-3; the DNA was not used to check the table's D call, TRBD1. TRBV21-1 is designated a pseudogene. This CDR3 comprises 15 residues.

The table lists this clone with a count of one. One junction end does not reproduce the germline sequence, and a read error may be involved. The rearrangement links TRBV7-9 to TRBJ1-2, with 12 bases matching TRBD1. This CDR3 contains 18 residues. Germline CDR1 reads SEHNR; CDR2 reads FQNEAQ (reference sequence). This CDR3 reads CSSSFAGTGGGLLYGYTF. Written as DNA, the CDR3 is TGTTCCAGCAGCTTCGCCGGGACAGGGGGCGGGTTACTATATGGCTACACCTTC.

CDR3 nucleotide sequence: TGTGCCAGCAGTTTATGGGGCGACTATGGCTACACCTTC. Its translation: CASSLWGDYGYTF. This chain links TRBV28 with TRBJ1-2; no firm D call. The germline V gene has CDR1 MDHEN and CDR2 SYDVKM. This CDR3 has 13 residues. The V end was cut by 0 bases, the J end by 3 bases, with 5 bases between.

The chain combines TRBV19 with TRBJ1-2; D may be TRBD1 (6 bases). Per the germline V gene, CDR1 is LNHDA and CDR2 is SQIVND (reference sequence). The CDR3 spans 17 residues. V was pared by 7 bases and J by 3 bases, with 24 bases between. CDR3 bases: TGTGCCAGTACCATGAGGGCAGGGGTTCGAGTTGACTATGGCTACACCTTC. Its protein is CASTMRAGVRVDYGYTF.

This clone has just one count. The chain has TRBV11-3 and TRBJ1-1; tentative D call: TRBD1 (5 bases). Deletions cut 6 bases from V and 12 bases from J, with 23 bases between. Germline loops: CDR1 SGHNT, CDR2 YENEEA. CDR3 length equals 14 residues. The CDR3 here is CASRSVGSGEEPFF. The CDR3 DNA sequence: TGTGCCAGCAGGTCGGTAGGGTCGGGGGAAGAACCTTTCTTT.

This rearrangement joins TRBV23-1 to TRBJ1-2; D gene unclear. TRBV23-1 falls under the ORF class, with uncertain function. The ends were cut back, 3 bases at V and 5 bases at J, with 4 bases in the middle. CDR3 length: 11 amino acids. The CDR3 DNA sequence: TGCGCCAGCAGTCACCCATATGGCTACACCTTC. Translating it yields CASSHPYGYTF.